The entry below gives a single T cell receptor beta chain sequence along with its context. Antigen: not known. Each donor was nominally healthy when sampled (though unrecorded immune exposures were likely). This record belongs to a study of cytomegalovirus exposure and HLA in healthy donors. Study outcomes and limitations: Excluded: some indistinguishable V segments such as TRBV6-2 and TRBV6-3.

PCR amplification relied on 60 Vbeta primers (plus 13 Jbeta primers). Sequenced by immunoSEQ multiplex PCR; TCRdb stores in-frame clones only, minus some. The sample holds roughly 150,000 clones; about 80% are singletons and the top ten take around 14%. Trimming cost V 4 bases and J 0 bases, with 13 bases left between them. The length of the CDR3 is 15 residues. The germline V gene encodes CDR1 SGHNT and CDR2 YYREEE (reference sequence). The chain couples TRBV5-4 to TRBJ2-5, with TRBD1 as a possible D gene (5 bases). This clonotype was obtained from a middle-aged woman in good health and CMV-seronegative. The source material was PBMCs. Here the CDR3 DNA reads TGTGCCAGCAGCCGAGCCCTAGGGGACCAAGAGACCCAGTACTTC. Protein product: CASSRALGDQETQYF.